There are a few counts of the clone carrying this T cell receptor beta chain. Clones were sequenced by immunoSEQ multiplex PCR, and TCRdb holds only the in-frame ones, with some missing. The sample records 130,000 or so clones, roughly three quarters being singletons. This record belongs to a study of blood T cell repertoires in COVID-19. The V gene lost 5 bases and the J gene lost 6 bases, with 15 bases spanning the gap. CDR3 length equals 14 residues. CDR1 and CDR2 from the germline V gene are SGHTA and FQGTGA. V and J are TRBV7-3 and TRBJ2-3; D possibly corresponds to TRBD2 (7 bases). The sequencing input was peripheral blood. The sequence derives from a woman between 65 and 79 years old with COVID-19, enrolled during active disease. This CDR3 is CASSPGGGGDTQYF. CDR3 bases: TGTGCCAGCAGCCCCGGAGGGGGGGGCGATACGCAGTATTTT.